This passage covers 17 T cell receptor beta chains from one sample sequenced in a study of CD8+ T cells in alopecia areata. Following extraction, RNA underwent reverse transcription to cDNA, which served as the sequencing template. TCRdb keeps only in-frame clones here, not all; method: immunoSEQ multiplex PCR. In the table there are over 150,000 clones, about 55% of which are singletons. The treatment denotes: oral pan-JAK inhibitor, 5-10 mg twice daily. The specimen was CD8+ T cells sorted from blood, collected at week 24, from a patient treated with tofacitinib. Receptors originate from a human donor with alopecia areata.

V and J are TRBV16 and TRBJ2-3, with D tentatively TRBD2 (5 bases). V was shortened by 0 bases and J by 6 bases, with 7 bases between the two germline ends. Per germline, CDR1 KGHSY and CDR2 FQNENV. CDR3 length: 13 residues. The CDR3 spells CASSQSRVDTQYF. CDR3 nucleotide sequence: TGTGCCAGCAGCCAATCGCGGGTTGATACGCAGTATTTT.

The chain carries TRBV30 and TRBJ1-1; the match to TRBD1 covers 7 bases. The germline V gene encodes CDR1 GTSNPN and CDR2 SVGIG (reference sequence). This CDR3 is built from 16 residues. Unmatched junction bases numbered 11, after V lost 3 bases and J lost 1 base. The CDR3 reads CAWSLALGQENTEAFF. The CDR3, as DNA: TGTGCCTGGAGCCTCGCTCTCGGACAGGAGAACACTGAAGCTTTCTTT.

This clone was found a few times. This chain uses TRBV6-5 with TRBJ2-3; 7 nucleotides align to TRBD1. In germline, CDR1 is MNHEY, CDR2 SVGAGI. V lost 6 bases, J lost 9 bases, and 12 bases stayed unmatched. The CDR3 runs to 14 residues. In nucleotides, the CDR3 is TGTGCCAGCAGCCAGACCCCGGGACAGTCAACGCAGTATTTT. It yields the protein CASSQTPGQSTQYF.

The chain carries TRBV5-1 and TRBJ1-1; 9 nucleotides match TRBD1. The CDR3 is 15 amino acids. CDR1 SGHRS and CDR2 YFSETQ come from the germline V gene. V gave up 5 bases and J gave up 5 bases; unmatched junction bases: 10. CDR3 coding DNA: TGCGCCAGCAGAGGGTTGGACAGGGGAAGAACTGAAGCTTTCTTT. Amino acids: CASRGLDRGRTEAFF.

There are a few counts of this clone. This chain connects TRBV29-1 to TRBJ1-1; D not resolved. Trimming took 4 bases from V and 6 from J, leaving 15 bases between them. The V gene's germline CDR1 is SQVTM and CDR2 ANQGSEA. The CDR3 length is 13 residues. This CDR3 reads CSVGHGQGAEAFF. CDR3 coding DNA: TGCAGCGTTGGTCACGGTCAAGGCGCTGAAGCTTTCTTT.

This clone has more than one count but fewer than ten. V gene TRBV5-1 combines with J gene TRBJ2-1; 9 bases line up with TRBD2. With 0 bases clipped from V and 15 bases from J, the junction kept 7 bases outside the gene matches. Germline lookup yields CDR1 SGHRS and CDR2 YFSETQ. The CDR3 length is 13 residues. DNA of the CDR3: TGCGCCAGCAGCTTGGGGACTAGCGATCCGGCGTTCTTC. Translation gives CASSLGTSDPAFF.

This clone was detected only a few times. This rearrangement joins TRBV7-9 to TRBJ1-1; no clear D. The germline gives CDR1 SEHNR, CDR2 FQNEAQ (reference sequence). Trimming stripped 5 bases from V and 0 bases from J, with 7 bases between. The CDR3 extends over 13 amino acids. The DNA for the CDR3 is TGTGCCAGCAGCCTAGTATTGAACACTGAAGCTTTCTTT. Protein: CASSLVLNTEAFF.

The chain is built from TRBV5-1 and TRBJ2-7, with D possibly being TRBD1 (5 bases). Trimming cost V 4 bases and J 5 bases, with 10 bases left between them. The germline CDR1 and CDR2 sequences are SGHRS and YFSETQ. This CDR3 has 12 residues. The CDR3 here is CASSAARDEQYF. CDR3 bases: TGCGCCAGCAGCGCGGCCAGGGACGAGCAGTACTTC.

This clone turned up a few times. The gene calls are TRBV7-6 and TRBJ1-6; 8 nucleotides agree with TRBD1. The CDR3 has 15 residues. With V trimmed by 5 bases and J by 10 bases, 10 bases remained unmatched. Germline CDR1 SGHVS, CDR2 FNYEAQ. The DNA of the CDR3 is TGTGCCAGCAGCGAGCGGCCAGGGGGCGAGTCACCCCTCCACTTT. This codes for CASSERPGGESPLHF.

This clone appeared a single time. The J gene is TRBJ2-3, the V gene TRBV27, with D unresolved. CDR3 length: 13 residues. Trimming removed 2 bases at V and 2 bases at J, with 5 bases between. Germline V gene sequence: CDR1 MNHEY, CDR2 SMNVEV (reference sequence). CDR3 sequence (DNA): TGTGCCAGCAGTTTAATCCTCACAGATACGCAGTATTTT. Encoded protein: CASSLILTDTQYF.

This clone showed up just once. The V and J genes are TRBV15 and TRBJ1-2; D may be TRBD1 (6 bases). CDR3 length: 13 amino acids. Germline CDR1 LNHNV, CDR2 YYDKDF (reference sequence). V was clipped by 0 bases and J by 13 bases, with 15 bases between them. The chain's CDR3 is CATSRDGGATSTF. CDR3 DNA: TGTGCCACCAGCAGAGACGGGGGGGCTACTTCCACCTTC. The whole variable domain, filled in from reference TRBV15 and TRBJ1-2, reads DAMVIQNPRYQVTQFGKPVTLSCSQTLNHNVMYWYQQKSSQAPKLLFHYYDKDFNNEADTPDNFQSRRPNTSFCFLDIRSPGLGDTAMYLCATSRDGGATSTFGSGTRLTVV.

The chain combines TRBV30 with TRBJ1-2; a weak D match, TRBD1 (6 bases). This CDR3 comprises 14 residues. In germline, CDR1 is GTSNPN, CDR2 SVGIG (reference sequence). V shed 3 bases and J shed 8 bases, with 19 bases lying between them. CDR3 sequence: CAWSGGGVGLGYTF. DNA for the CDR3: TGTGCCTGGAGCGGGGGCGGAGTGGGATTGGGCTACACCTTC.

This clone was seen just once. The gene calls are TRBV2 and TRBJ2-1; perhaps TRBD1 as D (6 bases). The V gene lost 2 bases and the J gene lost 8 bases, with 10 bases spanning the gap. The CDR3 totals 13 residues. From germline, CDR1 is SNHLY and CDR2 FYNNEI. In DNA, the CDR3 is TGTGCCAGCAGTGAATGGGGGCGGCATGAGCAGTTCTTC. Its protein product is CASSEWGRHEQFF. Together with reference TRBV2 and TRBJ2-1, the CDR3 gives the full variable domain: EPEVTQTPSHQVTQMGQEVILRCVPISNHLYFYWYRQILGQKVEFLVSFYNNEISEKSEIFDDQFSVERPDGSNFTLKIRSTKLEDSAMYFCASSEWGRHEQFFGPGTRLTVL.

This clone was detected a few times. Its ends do not fully match the called genes, so a read error is possible. CDR3 protein: CASSLGWGHHF. CDR3 nucleotides: TGTGCCAGCAGCTTAGGGTGGGGGCATCACTTC. V usage is TRBV7-2 and J usage is TRBJ2-7, with D maybe TRBD1 (6 bases). The CDR3 totals 11 residues. Per the germline V gene, CDR1 is SGHTA and CDR2 is FQGNSA.

Concerning this clone: Other DNA sequences in the same sample also yield this CDR3. The rearrangement joins TRBV9 to TRBJ2-7; D is possibly TRBD2 (5 bases). CDR3 size: 14 residues. Trimming removed 0 bases from V and 3 bases from J, with 10 bases in between. CDR1 and CDR2 (germline): SGDLS, YYNGEE. This chain's CDR3 is CASSVGLGSYEQYF. CDR3 sequence (DNA): TGTGCCAGCAGCGTAGGGCTGGGGAGCTACGAGCAGTACTTC.

This chain links TRBV25-1 with TRBJ1-1; D not certain. Between the trimmed V and J ends, which lost 5 bases and 4 bases, there was a span of 8 bases. CDR3 length: 12 amino acids. The germline gives CDR1 MGHDK, CDR2 SYGVNS. CDR3 sequence reads: CASSTEGTEAFF. CDR3 in DNA: TGTGCCAGCAGTACGGAAGGCACTGAAGCTTTCTTT.

This clone was seen a few times. CDR3 amino acids: CASSQDQGRTNYGYTF. CDR3 nucleotides: TGCGCCAGCAGCCAAGATCAGGGCAGAACTAACTATGGCTACACCTTC. The chain is built from TRBV4-3 and TRBJ1-2, with D tentatively TRBD1 (5 bases). Per the germline V gene, CDR1 is LGHNA and CDR2 is YSLEER. CDR3 length equals 16 residues. Trimming removed 0 bases from V and 0 bases from J, with 11 bases in between.